Shown below are 21 T cell receptor beta chains from a single sample sequenced in a study of HIV-infected patients and healthy controls. One entry per CDR3 protein, called by TCRdb with MiXCR from the 5' RACE reads. Of around 62,000 distinct CDR3 sequences listed, approximately 21% are singletons. Sequencing used CD4+ T cells from blood. Every receptor here comes from a human donor in good health.

This clonotype has more than one count but fewer than ten. This rearrangement joins TRBV5-1 to TRBJ2-2; D tentatively fits TRBD1 or TRBD2 (5 bases each). The CDR3 is 14 amino acids. Trimming took off 0 bases at V and 9 bases at J, with 12 bases between the two ends. Germline lookup yields CDR1 SGHRS and CDR2 YFSETQ. The CDR3 reads CASSLDPGPRELFF. The CDR3 region has the DNA TGCGCCAGCAGCTTGGATCCGGGGCCCCGGGAGCTGTTTTTT.

With regard to this clonotype: This clone may be a read error of a much larger clone one base away. The chain recombines TRBV4-1 with TRBJ1-1; TRBD1 might be the D (5 bases). CDR3 size: 16 residues. Trimming stripped 4 bases from V and 0 bases from J, with 15 bases between. Germline assignment: CDR1 MGHRA and CDR2 YSYEKL. The CDR3 DNA reads TGCGCCAGCAGCCCTTTCAACAGGCTCTTGAACACTGAAGCTTTCTTT. Protein: CASSPFNRLLNTEAFF.

V gene TRBV12-3 or TRBV12-4 combines with J gene TRBJ2-7, with TRBD2 as a possible D gene (6 bases). V dropped 9 bases and J dropped 0 bases, with 15 bases sitting between them. The CDR3 runs 14 residues. This CDR3 reads CASGGTGSSYEQYF. CDR3 DNA: TGTGCCAGTGGGGGGACGGGGAGCTCCTACGAGCAGTACTTC.

This clonotype appeared many times. The J gene is TRBJ1-1, the V gene TRBV9, with 9 positions matching TRBD1. Germline V lookup: CDR1 SGDLS, CDR2 YYNGEE. V gave up 0 bases and J gave up 5 bases; unmatched junction bases: 11. The CDR3 has 17 residues. This CDR3 is CASSVAPSGQGRTEAFF. The CDR3 DNA follows: TGTGCCAGCAGCGTAGCCCCCTCCGGACAGGGGAGGACTGAAGCTTTCTTT.

The table lists this clonotype with many counts. This rearrangement joins TRBV18 to TRBJ1-2; D is unclear. The CDR3 is 14 residues long. CDR1 and CDR2 (germline): KGHSH, LQKENI. V was trimmed by 4 bases and J by 4 bases, leaving 13 bases between them. CDR3 amino acids: CASSLEGSVYGYTF. As DNA, the CDR3 is TGTGCCAGCTCACTAGAGGGCAGCGTCTATGGCTACACCTTC.

This rearrangement joins TRBV4-3 to TRBJ1-1; TRBD1 matches at 7 bases. Per the germline V gene, CDR1 is LGHNA and CDR2 is YSLEER. The CDR3 totals 14 residues. Germline trimming cut 0 bases from V and 7 bases from J; bases unmatched to any gene: 5. CDR3 DNA: TGCGCCAGCAGCCAAGATATCGACAGGGTTGAAGCTTTCTTT. Its translation is CASSQDIDRVEAFF.

This rearrangement joins TRBV10-2 to TRBJ1-3; D is ambiguous. V lost 7 bases and J 0 bases, leaving 13 bases between the germline ends. The CDR3 is 15 residues long. CDR1 is WSHSY, CDR2 SAAADI, per germline. The CDR3 sequence: CASTGPQDSGNTIYF. CDR3 coding DNA: TGCGCCAGCACAGGACCGCAAGACTCTGGAAACACCATATATTTT.

The chain carries TRBV25-1 and TRBJ2-1, with no clear D. This CDR3 is built from 16 residues. Trimming removed 1 base at V and 0 bases at J, with 10 bases between. In germline, CDR1 is MGHDK, CDR2 SYGVNS. CDR3 protein: CASSESGGGSYNEQFF. The CDR3, as DNA: TGTGCCAGCAGTGAATCAGGCGGCGGCTCCTACAATGAGCAGTTCTTC.

The chain employs TRBV3-1 and TRBJ1-1; D gene unclear. Germline CDR1 LGHDT, CDR2 YNNKEL (reference sequence). V lost 5 bases, J lost 1 base, and 8 bases lay in between. The CDR3 loop spans 13 amino acids. The DNA of the CDR3 is TGTGCCAGCAGCGCGCAACCGAACACTGAAGCTTTCTTT. It yields the protein CASSAQPNTEAFF.

The rearrangement links TRBV29-1 to TRBJ2-3; 7 nucleotides match TRBD1. Germline loops: CDR1 SQVTM, CDR2 ANQGSEA. The V gene end was trimmed by 4 bases and the J gene end by 3 bases; junction bases not matched to a gene: 7. The CDR3 spans 14 residues. CDR3 sequence: CSVGRGQGTDTQYF. In DNA form, the CDR3 reads TGCAGCGTTGGAAGGGGGCAGGGAACAGATACGCAGTATTTT.

In its sample, this clonotype was seen a few times. The rearrangement joins TRBV12-3 or TRBV12-4 to TRBJ2-1; either TRBD1 or TRBD2 may supply D (6 bases each). The CDR3 is 16 residues long. The germline V and J ends were trimmed by 6 bases and 5 bases, with 20 bases remaining between them. The CDR3 DNA reads as TGTGCCAGCAGCCCTCCAGGAGGGGGTCTCCACAATGAGCAGTTCTTC. Its protein product is CASSPPGGGLHNEQFF.

This clonotype turned up a few times. This chain uses TRBV2 with TRBJ1-1; D uncertain. The length of the CDR3 is 13 residues. The V gene's germline CDR1 is SNHLY and CDR2 FYNNEI. V was clipped by 2 bases and J by 0 bases, with 4 bases between them. CDR3 in amino acids: CASSEQLNTEAFF. CDR3 DNA sequence: TGTGCCAGCAGTGAACAATTGAACACTGAAGCTTTCTTT.

This clonotype showed up just a few times. This sequence joins TRBV24-1 and TRBJ2-2; no definite D call. The CDR3 runs to 13 residues. In germline, CDR1 is KGHDR, CDR2 SFDVKD. V lost 1 base and J lost 6, with 5 bases in between. CDR3 amino acids: CATSDFSSGELFF. CDR3 sequence (DNA): TGTGCCACCAGTGATTTCAGCTCCGGGGAGCTGTTTTTT.

V is TRBV30 and J is TRBJ1-4; no definite D call. The CDR3 has 15 amino acids. Trimming took 1 base from V and 3 from J, leaving 12 bases between them. Germline loops: CDR1 GTSNPN, CDR2 SVGIG (reference sequence). CDR3 region: CAWSGSTVANEKLFF. The CDR3 nucleotides are TGTGCCTGGAGTGGATCAACGGTAGCTAATGAAAAACTGTTTTTT.

This sequence joins TRBV20-1 and TRBJ1-1; 10 bases are shared with TRBD1. The CDR3 is 13 amino acids. With 5 bases clipped from V and 5 bases from J, the junction kept 5 bases outside the gene matches. Germline V lookup: CDR1 DFQATT, CDR2 SNEGSKA (reference sequence). CDR3 in amino acids: CSAPDRGQTEAFF. The CDR3 DNA sequence: TGCAGTGCTCCCGACAGGGGGCAGACTGAAGCTTTCTTT.

The J gene is TRBJ1-1, the V gene TRBV7-2; D ambiguous. Germline-derived CDR1 and CDR2 are SGHTA and FQGNSA. This CDR3 is built from 14 residues. Trimming removed 2 bases from V and 7 bases from J, with 14 bases in between. The CDR3 region is CASSLLLDPNEAFF. DNA of the CDR3: TGTGCCAGCAGCTTACTATTGGACCCCAATGAAGCTTTCTTT.

CDR3 amino acids: CASSYKRQAKSYNSPLHF. The CDR3 DNA follows: TGTGCCAGCAGTTACAAGAGGCAGGCCAAATCCTATAATTCACCCCTCCACTTT. V and J are TRBV6-5 and TRBJ1-6; D unclear. V lost 2 bases and J 1 base, leaving 15 bases between the germline ends. Germline CDR1 reads MNHEY; CDR2 reads SVGAGI. This CDR3 region has 18 residues.

This clonotype occurred a few times. V gene TRBV29-1 combines with J gene TRBJ2-7; no reliable D call. CDR3 length: 11 residues. CDR1 and CDR2 from the germline V gene are SQVTM and ANQGSEA. V was cut by 4 bases and J by 5 bases, with 9 bases left in between. The DNA for the CDR3 is TGCAGCGTTGGAGGTACTAACGAGCAGTACTTC. This gives the protein CSVGGTNEQYF.

This clonotype showed up many times. This chain joins TRBV20-1 and TRBJ1-4, with TRBD1 matching 8 bases. V was clipped by 2 bases and J by 7 bases; unmatched bases: 6. The germline CDR1 and CDR2 sequences are DFQATT and SNEGSKA (reference sequence). There are 14 residues in the CDR3. The DNA for the CDR3 is TGCAGTGCTAGACCCACAGGGGGGAGTGAAAAACTGTTTTTT. Translation gives CSARPTGGSEKLFF.

This clonotype has at least ten counts. The V and J genes are TRBV7-3 and TRBJ1-1; 8 nucleotides line up with TRBD1. Looked up from germline, CDR1 is SGHTA and CDR2 is FQGTGA. With 5 bases clipped from V and 7 bases from J, the junction kept 3 bases outside the gene matches. This CDR3 has 12 amino acids. CDR3 residues: CASSIGTGEAFF. CDR3 sequence (DNA): TGTGCCAGCAGCATAGGGACAGGTGAAGCTTTCTTT.

The chain carries TRBV11-2 and TRBJ2-3; weak D call: TRBD1 (6 bases). The germline V and J ends were trimmed by 4 bases and 2 bases, with 13 bases remaining between them. This CDR3 is built from 15 residues. The germline V gene has CDR1 SGHAT and CDR2 FQNNGV. This chain's CDR3 is CASSSTGHTTDTQYF. The CDR3 nucleotides are TGTGCCAGCAGCTCGACAGGCCACACCACAGATACGCAGTATTTT.